This T cell receptor (beta chain) was identified during a study of post-analysis software for immune sequencing data. Study overall: Relapsing-remitting, secondary progressive and progressive-relapsing multiple sclerosis courses were included.

Unique molecular identifiers were carried by the TCR beta cDNA libraries. When roughly 0.9 to 10 million T cells were used, they gave a few hundred thousand cDNA molecules. TCRdb called the PCR reads again in MiXCR, with one record for every CDR3 protein. The sample carries hundreds of thousands of distinct CDR3 sequences, around 44% recorded once. Study-level points and caveats: Controls had lower frequencies than patients of about 5 TRBV segments, which included TRBV5-6, TRBV5-1 and TRBV20-1.

As to this clonotype: What it binds is unknown.

CDR1 is MNHEY and CDR2 is SVGAGI in the germline V gene. CDR3 length: 14 amino acids. The V end lost 0 bases, the J end lost 7 bases, and 12 bases lay between the germline ends. The sequence was collected from a girl under 18 with multiple sclerosis. The J gene is TRBJ1-2, the V gene TRBV6-5, with D perhaps matching TRBD1 (5 bases). Input material: blood. CDR3 DNA: TGTGCCAGCAGTTACTCGCAGGGTGGTAGTGGCTACACCTTC. The encoded protein is CASSYSQGGSGYTF.